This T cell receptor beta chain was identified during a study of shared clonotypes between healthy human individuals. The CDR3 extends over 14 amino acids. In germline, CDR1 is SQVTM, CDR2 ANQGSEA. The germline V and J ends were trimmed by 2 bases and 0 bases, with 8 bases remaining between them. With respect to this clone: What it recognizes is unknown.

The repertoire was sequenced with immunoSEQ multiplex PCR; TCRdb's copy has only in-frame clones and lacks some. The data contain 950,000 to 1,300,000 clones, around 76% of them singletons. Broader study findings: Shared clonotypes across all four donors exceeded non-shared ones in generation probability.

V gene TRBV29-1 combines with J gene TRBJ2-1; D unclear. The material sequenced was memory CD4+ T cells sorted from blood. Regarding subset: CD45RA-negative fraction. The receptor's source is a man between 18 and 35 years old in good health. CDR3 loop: CSVELRSSYNEQFF. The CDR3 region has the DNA TGCAGCGTTGAACTCAGGAGCTCCTACAATGAGCAGTTCTTC.